These 28 T cell receptor beta chains were sequenced from one sample in a study of breast tumors, draining lymph nodes, adjacent tissues. TCRdb ran MiXCR on the multiplex PCR reads and lists one entry per CDR3 protein. This sample has about 35,000 distinct CDR3 sequences, with 30% to 45% found just once. The sequenced material came from breast tumor tissue. These TCRs come from a female donor with breast cancer. Some clones in this sample may be carry-over from other donors' samples.

This clonotype ranks as medium-sized. The CDR3 region has the DNA TGCAGTGCTAGAGACCGAACCAACTTTCCCGGGGACAGGGACTACGAGCAGTACTTC. This gives the protein CSARDRTNFPGDRDYEQYF. The chain employs TRBV20-1 and TRBJ2-7, with TRBD1 matching over 9 bases. J gave up 3 bases and V 0 bases, and 18 bases lay outside the gene matches. The CDR3 runs 19 residues. The germline CDR1 and CDR2 sequences are DFQATT and SNEGSKA (reference sequence).

By sample fraction, this clonotype is medium-sized. The chain recombines TRBV7-9 with TRBJ2-1; TRBD2 aligns across 12 bases. This CDR3 region has 15 residues. Germline trimming cut 3 bases from V and 9 bases from J; bases unmatched to any gene: 6. CDR1 SEHNR and CDR2 FQNEAQ come from the germline V gene (reference sequence). The CDR3 sequence: CASSFLAGGPVEQFF. The CDR3 nucleotides are TGTGCCAGCAGCTTTCTAGCGGGAGGGCCGGTTGAGCAGTTCTTC.

With respect to this clonotype: Its ends do not fully match the called genes, so a read error is possible. The rearrangement uses TRBV2 and TRBJ1-2; no reliable D call. The length of the CDR3 is 11 residues. Looked up from germline, CDR1 is SNHLY and CDR2 is FYNNEI. The CDR3 is CVSSPDYGYTF. In nucleotides, the CDR3 is TGTGTCAGCAGTCCCGACTATGGTTACACCTTC.

This clonotype was found many times. This sequence joins TRBV7-2 and TRBJ2-5; perhaps TRBD2 as D (5 bases). This CDR3 is 15 amino acids long. The germline V gene has CDR1 SGHTA and CDR2 FQGNSA. The V end lost 4 bases, the J end lost 1 base, and 13 bases lay between the germline ends. CDR3 residues: CASSWRGKFQETQYF. As DNA, the CDR3 is TGTGCCAGCAGCTGGAGAGGGAAATTCCAAGAGACCCAGTACTTC. Full variable domain (remainder filled in from reference TRBV7-2 and TRBJ2-5): GAGVSQSPSNKVTEKGKDVELRCDPISGHTALYWYRQSLGQGLEFLIYFQGNSAPDKSGLPSDRFSAERTGGSVSTLTIQRTQQEDSAVYLCASSWRGKFQETQYFGPGTRLLVL.

This clonotype was detected ten times or more. The J gene is TRBJ1-2, the V gene TRBV6-5; 7 bases are shared with TRBD1. The V gene end was trimmed by 5 bases and the J gene end by 7 bases; junction bases not matched to a gene: 13. This CDR3 is 15 amino acids long. Germline CDR1 MNHEY, CDR2 SVGAGI. In DNA, the CDR3 is TGTGCCAGCAGTACCAACGGACAGGCCCCTGCTGGCTACACCTTC. Its translation: CASSTNGQAPAGYTF.

This clonotype was recorded at least ten times. The chain is built from TRBV28 and TRBJ2-7, with 8 bases fitting TRBD1. The germline V gene encodes CDR1 MDHEN and CDR2 SYDVKM. The CDR3 loop spans 17 amino acids. The V segment lost 3 bases and the J segment 1 base; nucleotides outside the gene matches: 11. CDR3 nucleotides: TGTGCCAGCAGTTTGGGGCAGGGGGCGAAAATGTCCTACGAGCAGTACTTC. It codes for CASSLGQGAKMSYEQYF.

The V gene is TRBV24-1, the J gene TRBJ2-7; 9 bases map to TRBD1. Germline loops: CDR1 KGHDR, CDR2 SFDVKD. V shed 4 bases and J 1 base; nucleotides not matched to a gene: 4. The CDR3 extends over 15 amino acids. Here the CDR3 reads CATSDSGQGSYEQYF. The CDR3 DNA is TGTGCCACCAGTGACTCGGGACAGGGATCCTACGAGCAGTACTTC.

This clonotype was seen ten or more times. The gene calls are TRBV19 and TRBJ2-2; tentatively, D is TRBD2 (5 bases). Germline loops: CDR1 LNHDA, CDR2 SQIVND (reference sequence). Between the trimmed V and J ends, which lost 6 bases and 7 bases, there was a span of 12 bases. The CDR3 consists of 13 residues. Written as DNA, the CDR3 is TGTGCCAGTAGACGGAGGATGGGCGGGGAGCTGTTTTTT. Translated: CASRRRMGGELFF. Looking up the rest from reference TRBV19 and TRBJ2-2 gives the full variable domain: DGGITQSPKYLFRKEGQNVTLSCEQNLNHDAMYWYRQDPGQGLRLIYYSQIVNDFQKGDIAEGYSVSREKKESFPLTVTSAQKNPTAFYLCASRRRMGGELFFGEGSRLTVL.

This clonotype came up many times. The V gene is TRBV5-6, the J gene TRBJ2-7, with 7 bases fitting TRBD1. This CDR3 has 12 residues. Trimming took 3 bases from V and 4 from J; bases not matched to a gene: 1. Per germline, CDR1 SGHDT and CDR2 YYEEEE. CDR3 bases: TGTGCCAGCAGCTCGACAGGGTACGAGCAGTACTTC. Translating it yields CASSSTGYEQYF.

On this clonotype itself: A much larger clone differs from this one at a single base, so this may be a read error. V gene TRBV2 combines with J gene TRBJ1-5, with D maybe TRBD1 (5 bases). The length of the CDR3 is 15 residues. The V gene's germline CDR1 is SNHLY and CDR2 FYNNEI. V shed 10 bases and J shed 6 bases, with 22 bases lying between them. This CDR3 is CANSPDMPWGQPQHF. CDR3 nucleotide sequence: TGTGCCAACAGCCCGGACATGCCTTGGGGTCAGCCCCAGCATTTT.

This chain uses TRBV2 with TRBJ1-4; D is unresolved. The V end was cut by 4 bases, the J end by 8 bases, with 11 bases between. The germline gives CDR1 SNHLY, CDR2 FYNNEI. The CDR3 is 13 residues long. CDR3 region: CASSVERNEKLFF. CDR3 DNA sequence: TGTGCCAGCAGTGTGGAGCGAAACGAAAAACTGTTTTTT. The full variable domain, its missing parts supplied by reference TRBV2 and TRBJ1-4, is EPEVTQTPSHQVTQMGQEVILRCVPISNHLYFYWYRQILGQKVEFLVSFYNNEISEKSEIFDDQFSVERPDGSNFTLKIRSTKLEDSAMYFCASSVERNEKLFFGSGTQLSVL.

Notes on this clonotype: A much larger clone lies a single base off, so this may be a read error. The chain employs TRBV19 and TRBJ2-3; 10 bases line up with TRBD1. The germline CDR1 and CDR2 sequences are LNHDA and SQIVND (reference sequence). This CDR3 has 15 amino acids. V gave up 4 bases and J gave up 6 bases; unmatched junction bases: 7. The CDR3 nucleotides read TGTGCCAGTAGTACGACAGGGGGCTCATTGGATACGCAGTATTTT. Amino acids: CASSTTGGSLDTQYF.

At least ten counts were recorded for this clonotype. The J gene is TRBJ2-5, the V gene TRBV7-8; D possibly corresponds to TRBD2 (6 bases). This CDR3 is built from 14 residues. Germline V CDR1 and CDR2: SGHVS, FQNEAQ. V was pared by 5 bases and J by 2 bases, with 12 bases between. CDR3 sequence (DNA): TGTGCCAGCAGCCTCCGGAGGGTACAAGAGACCCAGTACTTC. Its protein is CASSLRRVQETQYF.

This chain uses TRBV28 with TRBJ2-5; 9 nucleotides line up with TRBD1. Trimming at V came to 4 bases and at J to 9 bases, leaving 12 bases not matched to a gene. The germline CDR1 and CDR2 sequences are MDHEN and SYDVKM. The CDR3 runs to 15 residues. The CDR3 nucleotides are TGTGCCAGCAGTTCTGGACAGGGGAAACCAACGTCCCAGTACTTC. As protein: CASSSGQGKPTSQYF.

The rearrangement uses TRBV12-3 or TRBV12-4 and TRBJ2-1, with unresolved D. The length of the CDR3 is 12 residues. V was clipped by 3 bases and J by 7 bases, with 7 bases between them. The CDR3 DNA sequence: TGTGCCAGCAGTTTTCAGCGTAATGAGCAGTTCTTC. This sequence encodes CASSFQRNEQFF.

This clonotype was seen more than once but under ten times. This chain links TRBV2 with TRBJ2-5; maybe TRBD1 (6 bases). The CDR3 consists of 16 residues. The V and J ends lost 3 bases and 1 base respectively, with 15 bases between them. Looked up from germline, CDR1 is SNHLY and CDR2 is FYNNEI. This chain's CDR3 is CASSDRTTGAQETQYF. CDR3 nucleotide sequence: TGTGCCAGCAGTGATCGAACGACAGGAGCCCAAGAGACCCAGTACTTC.

V gene TRBV7-6 combines with J gene TRBJ2-3; the D gene is possibly TRBD2 (6 bases). CDR3 length: 15 amino acids. Trimming removed 5 bases at V and 8 bases at J, with 20 bases between. Germline V lookup: CDR1 SGHVS, CDR2 FNYEAQ. The CDR3 sequence: CASSAIGEWGGTQYF. The CDR3 nucleotides read TGTGCCAGCAGCGCCATAGGAGAGTGGGGAGGTACGCAGTATTTT. The full variable domain, completed using reference TRBV7-6 and TRBJ2-3, is GAGVSQSPRYKVTKRGQDVALRCDPISGHVSLYWYRQALGQGPEFLTYFNYEAQQDKSGLPNDRFSAERPEGSISTLTIQRTEQRDSAMYRCASSAIGEWGGTQYFGPGTRLTVL.

There are many counts of this clonotype. This rearrangement joins TRBV10-3 to TRBJ1-2; 7 bases align to TRBD1. The V and J ends lost 4 bases and 8 bases, in that order; junction bases with no gene match: 10. The CDR3 has 14 residues. Germline loops: CDR1 ENHRY, CDR2 SYGVKD. CDR3 DNA sequence: TGTGCCATCAGTGGCCAGGGGGAATTTAACGGCTACACCTTC. As protein: CAISGQGEFNGYTF.

At least ten counts were recorded for this clonotype. The chain combines TRBV7-8 with TRBJ2-7; weak D call: TRBD2 (5 bases). Trimming stripped 1 base from V and 5 bases from J, with 12 bases between. The CDR3 loop spans 14 amino acids. Germline assignment: CDR1 SGHVS and CDR2 FQNEAQ. The CDR3 DNA reads TGTGCCAGCAGCTTAGATGGGAGTCTCGACGAGCAGTACTTC. Amino acids: CASSLDGSLDEQYF.

In its sample, this clonotype was seen many times. The rearrangement links TRBV29-1 to TRBJ1-2, with D maybe TRBD1 (6 bases). CDR3 length: 12 residues. Deletions cut 6 bases from V and 8 bases from J, with 16 bases between. Germline V CDR1 and CDR2: SQVTM, ANQGSEA. The CDR3 DNA is TGCAGCGTGGCGGGGGGCCACGGCGGCTACACCTTC. This translates into CSVAGGHGGYTF.

The CDR3, as DNA: TGTGCCAGCAGCCTCAGCGGCGGGAAAGGGGGCGAGCAGTACTTC. Translating gives CASSLSGGKGGEQYF. The V gene is TRBV9, the J gene TRBJ2-7; D tentatively reads TRBD1 or TRBD2 (6 bases each). Germline V gene sequence: CDR1 SGDLS, CDR2 YYNGEE. V lost 4 bases, J lost 6 bases, and 20 bases lay in between. This CDR3 contains 15 residues.

In this sample, this clonotype turned up a few times. The chain carries TRBV6-1 and TRBJ2-5; D is perhaps TRBD2 (5 bases). The V end lost 0 bases, the J end lost 5 bases, and 10 bases lay between the germline ends. The CDR3 totals 14 residues. Per the germline V gene, CDR1 is MNHNS and CDR2 is SASEGT. CDR3 coding DNA: TGTGCCAGCAGTGAAGCGTGGCGGGTTGAGACCCAGTACTTC. Residues: CASSEAWRVETQYF.

The CDR3 here is CATRTSGSLETQYF. CDR3 in DNA: TGTGCCACCCGGACTAGCGGGAGTCTGGAGACCCAGTACTTC. The V gene is TRBV6-5, the J gene TRBJ2-5, with 13 bases lining up with TRBD2. This CDR3 comprises 14 residues. The ends lost 10 bases at V and 5 bases at J; junction bases unmatched: 7. Germline lookup yields CDR1 MNHEY and CDR2 SVGAGI.

The chain links TRBV20-1 to TRBJ2-1; 8 bases fit TRBD2. J gave up 3 bases and V 6 bases, and 10 bases lay outside the gene matches. Germline V gene lookup returns CDR1 DFQATT and CDR2 SNEGSKA (reference sequence). This CDR3 has 15 residues. The CDR3 DNA reads TGCAGTGCAGAACCGAGCGGGAGTGGCTACAATGAGCAGTTCTTC. It specifies CSAEPSGSGYNEQFF.

This clonotype was counted ten times or more. The chain joins TRBV27 to TRBJ2-2; weak D call: TRBD2 (6 bases). V was shortened by 7 bases and J by 7 bases, with 13 bases between the two germline ends. The CDR3 covers 13 residues. Germline lookup yields CDR1 MNHEY and CDR2 SMNVEV (reference sequence). In nucleotides, the CDR3 is TGTGCCAGCACGGGAGAGGGACGCGGGGAGCTGTTTTTT. It codes for CASTGEGRGELFF.

This clonotype has ten or more counts. The chain combines TRBV5-6 with TRBJ2-5; D might be TRBD1 (6 bases). The germline V gene encodes CDR1 SGHDT and CDR2 YYEEEE. The CDR3 extends over 15 amino acids. V shed 4 bases and J shed 1 base, with 14 bases lying between them. CDR3 sequence: CASSVWTAIQETQYF. The CDR3 nucleotides are TGTGCCAGCAGCGTATGGACAGCTATCCAAGAGACCCAGTACTTC.

This clonotype was recorded many times. The chain carries TRBV5-8 and TRBJ2-1; D gene unclear. The CDR3 has 13 residues. The V gene's germline CDR1 is SGHTS and CDR2 YDEGEE. V was clipped by 1 base and J by 8 bases, with 10 bases between them. The CDR3 region is CASSLIGDDEQFF. CDR3 coding DNA: TGTGCCAGCAGCTTGATCGGAGACGATGAGCAGTTCTTC.

This clonotype was observed at least ten times. This rearrangement joins TRBV29-1 to TRBJ2-3; the match to TRBD2 covers 7 bases. CDR3 length: 15 amino acids. Germline V gene lookup returns CDR1 SQVTM and CDR2 ANQGSEA. V shed 2 bases, J shed 2 bases, and the junction held 7 bases outside the gene matches. CDR3 loop: CSVERVGGYTDTQYF. CDR3 in DNA: TGCAGCGTTGAAAGAGTGGGAGGGTACACAGATACGCAGTATTTT.